Each of the 22 T cell receptor beta chains below was sequenced from the same sample in a study of T cell responses to AZD1222 COVID-19 vaccine. Assay used: immunoSEQ multiplex PCR; TCRdb lists only in-frame clones, some missing. The top ten clones hold 8.4% of a sample with 90,000 to 150,000 clones, 70% to 90% of them seen once. This specimen was peripheral blood, taken on day 0 of AZD1222 vaccination. These receptors all stem from an adult in good health.

The chain employs TRBV19 and TRBJ1-3; D ambiguous. In germline, CDR1 is LNHDA, CDR2 SQIVND (reference sequence). This CDR3 contains 14 residues. Trimming removed 6 bases at V and 0 bases at J, with 9 bases between. The CDR3 coding sequence is TGTGCCAGTAGCTGGGAGAGCTCTGGAAACACCATATATTTT. Translating gives CASSWESSGNTIYF.

The rearrangement joins TRBV2 to TRBJ1-2, with 7 bases aligning to TRBD1. CDR3 size: 14 residues. The germline CDR1 and CDR2 sequences are SNHLY and FYNNEI. V lost 6 bases to trimming and J lost 1 base; unmatched junction nucleotides: 5. CDR3 in amino acids: CASSRQGSNYGYTF. Written as DNA, the CDR3 is TGTGCCAGCAGCAGACAGGGAAGTAACTATGGCTACACCTTC.

This clone was recorded only once. V gene TRBV5-1 combines with J gene TRBJ2-5; possibly TRBD1 or TRBD2 for D (5 bases each). Germline CDR1 is SGHRS and CDR2 is YFSETQ. The V gene lost 3 bases and the J gene lost 2 bases, with 8 bases spanning the gap. The CDR3 is 13 residues long. This CDR3 reads CASSYGGQETQYF. DNA of the CDR3: TGCGCCAGCAGCTATGGGGGTCAAGAGACCCAGTACTTC.

The chain uses TRBV29-1 and TRBJ1-1; D uncertain. CDR1 is SQVTM, CDR2 ANQGSEA, per germline. The V end was cut by 7 bases, the J end by 0 bases, with 12 bases between. The CDR3 is 13 amino acids. The DNA for the CDR3 is TGCAGCGCCTTTCCGGACCTGAACACTGAAGCTTTCTTT. Protein product: CSAFPDLNTEAFF.

The rearrangement uses TRBV18 and TRBJ1-2; D is perhaps TRBD1 (6 bases). Germline CDR1 KGHSH, CDR2 LQKENI. The CDR3 sequence is 13 residues long. The V end lost 0 bases, the J end lost 8 bases, and 10 bases lay between the germline ends. The CDR3 reads CASSPPGGRGYTF. CDR3 sequence (DNA): TGTGCCAGCTCACCACCGGGGGGCCGGGGCTACACCTTC.

The chain links TRBV6-5 to TRBJ1-1, with D possibly TRBD1 on 5 matching bases. CDR1 is MNHEY and CDR2 is SVGAGI in the germline V gene. V was clipped by 7 bases and J by 9 bases, with 18 bases between them. This CDR3 contains 13 residues. DNA of the CDR3: TGTGCCAGCACCGAAGGGGTGGCAGCCCAAGCTTTCTTT. Amino acids: CASTEGVAAQAFF.

The V call is TRBV19, the J call TRBJ2-1, with 9 bases fitting TRBD1. Germline loops: CDR1 LNHDA, CDR2 SQIVND (reference sequence). CDR3 length equals 15 residues. V shed 3 bases, J shed 4 bases, and the junction held 4 bases outside the gene matches. This chain's CDR3 is CASSITGGSYNEQFF. In DNA, the CDR3 is TGTGCCAGTAGTATCACAGGGGGCAGTTACAATGAGCAGTTCTTC.

This chain joins TRBV11-2 and TRBJ1-2, with 9 bases matching TRBD1. Trimming took 5 bases from V and 6 from J; bases not matched to a gene: 7. Germline-derived CDR1 and CDR2 are SGHAT and FQNNGV. The CDR3 spans 14 residues. CDR3 loop: CASSAGTGIHGYTF. CDR3 bases: TGTGCCAGCAGCGCCGGGACAGGGATCCATGGCTACACCTTC.

V is TRBV29-1 and J is TRBJ1-5, with 7 positions matching TRBD1. The CDR3 has 13 residues. The V segment lost 4 bases and the J segment 4 bases; nucleotides outside the gene matches: 4. Germline lookup yields CDR1 SQVTM and CDR2 ANQGSEA. The DNA for the CDR3 is TGCAGCGTTGGGGGGACAGAGAATCAGCCCCAGCATTTT. Protein sequence: CSVGGTENQPQHF.

This clone was counted only a few times. The chain combines TRBV27 with TRBJ2-7; 14 nucleotides match TRBD2. V gave up 6 bases and J gave up 6 bases; unmatched junction bases: 4. The CDR3 covers 14 residues. Per the germline V gene, CDR1 is MNHEY and CDR2 is SMNVEV (reference sequence). The CDR3 nucleotides are TGTGCCAGCAGCTCCGGACTAGCGGGAGGCGAGCAGTACTTC. This gives the protein CASSSGLAGGEQYF.

This sequence joins TRBV5-8 and TRBJ2-7, with D hard to call. This CDR3 contains 12 residues. V was cut by 1 base and J by 3 bases, with 5 bases left in between. Germline CDR1 reads SGHTS; CDR2 reads YDEGEE. For the CDR3, the DNA is TGTGCCAGCAGCTTGACGAACTACGAGCAGTACTTC. Translating it yields CASSLTNYEQYF.

V usage is TRBV10-2 and J usage is TRBJ2-3; D gene ambiguous. CDR3 size: 18 residues. Germline CDR1 reads WSHSY; CDR2 reads SAAADI. V was shortened by 0 bases and J by 6 bases, with 22 bases between the two germline ends. The CDR3 spells CASSESADSGLLSDTQYF. CDR3 DNA: TGCGCCAGCAGTGAGTCAGCCGACTCCGGGCTTTTATCGGATACGCAGTATTTT.

The chain recombines TRBV11-2 with TRBJ2-7; TRBD1 matches 7 bases. Germline V gene lookup returns CDR1 SGHAT and CDR2 FQNNGV. CDR3 length: 15 amino acids. Germline trimming cut 1 base from V and 2 bases from J; bases unmatched to any gene: 5. CDR3 bases: TGTGCCAGCAGCTTAGTCGGTACAGGGGCCTACGAGCAGTACTTC. It encodes CASSLVGTGAYEQYF.

The chain is built from TRBV19 and TRBJ2-2; a possible D gene is TRBD2 (6 bases). This CDR3 contains 16 residues. Looked up from germline, CDR1 is LNHDA and CDR2 is SQIVND (reference sequence). Trimming took off 3 bases at V and 4 bases at J, with 15 bases between the two ends. CDR3 nucleotide sequence: TGTGCCAGTAGTATCTCGGCGGGGTTGAGCACCGGGGAGCTGTTTTTT. Amino acid sequence: CASSISAGLSTGELFF.

The V call is TRBV19, the J call TRBJ2-2; 9 bases agree with TRBD1. The germline gives CDR1 LNHDA, CDR2 SQIVND (reference sequence). The J segment lost 3 bases and the V segment lost 5 bases, leaving 7 bases of the junction unmatched. CDR3 length equals 16 residues. The CDR3 loop reads CASSSGTGRYTGELFF. The CDR3 nucleotides read TGTGCCAGTAGTTCCGGGACAGGGAGGTACACCGGGGAGCTGTTTTTT.

This chain uses TRBV2 with TRBJ2-2; the D gene is possibly TRBD1 (5 bases). The CDR3 runs to 20 residues. With 6 bases removed from V and 2 bases from J, the gap between germline ends came to 28 bases. Germline lookup yields CDR1 SNHLY and CDR2 FYNNEI. The CDR3 sequence: CASSQTQQWWTPTNTGELFF. For the CDR3, the DNA is TGTGCCAGCAGCCAGACACAACAGTGGTGGACACCTACTAACACCGGGGAGCTGTTTTTT.

To note about this clone: The sample has other DNA sequences that encode this CDR3 too. This chain uses TRBV9 with TRBJ1-1; 9 positions match TRBD1. This CDR3 has 14 residues. The ends lost 0 bases at V and 4 bases at J; junction bases unmatched: 1. The V gene's germline CDR1 is SGDLS and CDR2 YYNGEE. The CDR3 here is CASSVGQGGTEAFF. The CDR3 nucleotides are TGTGCCAGCAGCGTAGGACAGGGGGGCACTGAAGCTTTCTTT.

The chain's CDR3 is CASSLDRVVREKLFF. Written as DNA, the CDR3 is TGTGCCAGCAGCTTAGATCGGGTAGTACGGGAAAAACTGTTTTTT. The chain employs TRBV11-2 and TRBJ1-4; D call uncertain. CDR1 is SGHAT, CDR2 FQNNGV, per germline. The V end was cut by 0 bases, the J end by 8 bases, with 13 bases between. The CDR3 consists of 15 residues.

The chain couples TRBV18 to TRBJ1-2, with TRBD1 matching 7 bases. The junction had 3 bases not matched to a gene; V was cut back by 4 bases and J by 7 bases. Germline assignment: CDR1 KGHSH and CDR2 LQKENI. The CDR3 spans 12 residues. The chain's CDR3 is CASSLRDSGYTF. CDR3 DNA sequence: TGTGCCAGCTCACTCCGGGACAGTGGCTACACCTTC.

The J gene is TRBJ1-5, the V gene TRBV6-5; tentative D call: TRBD1 (6 bases). The CDR3 has 13 residues. V lost 6 bases and J lost 3, with 9 bases in between. CDR1 is MNHEY, CDR2 SVGAGI, per germline. CDR3 nucleotide sequence: TGTGCCAGCAGCGGACAGTTCAATCAGCCCCAGCATTTT. It specifies CASSGQFNQPQHF.

The rearrangement links TRBV30 to TRBJ1-4; no reliable D call. The CDR3 runs to 14 residues. V lost 4 bases and J 3 bases, leaving 12 bases between the germline ends. Per germline, CDR1 GTSNPN and CDR2 SVGIG (reference sequence). CDR3: CAWKEGGSNEKLFF. In DNA form, the CDR3 reads TGTGCCTGGAAAGAGGGCGGGTCTAATGAAAAACTGTTTTTT.

The chain combines TRBV9 with TRBJ1-1, with D tentatively TRBD1 (5 bases). V lost 5 bases and J lost 3, with 14 bases in between. Germline V gives CDR1 SGDLS, CDR2 YYNGEE. This CDR3 is built from 14 residues. In nucleotides, the CDR3 is TGTGCCAGCAGGCCGGGACTTAAGGACACTGAAGCTTTCTTT. This encodes CASRPGLKDTEAFF.